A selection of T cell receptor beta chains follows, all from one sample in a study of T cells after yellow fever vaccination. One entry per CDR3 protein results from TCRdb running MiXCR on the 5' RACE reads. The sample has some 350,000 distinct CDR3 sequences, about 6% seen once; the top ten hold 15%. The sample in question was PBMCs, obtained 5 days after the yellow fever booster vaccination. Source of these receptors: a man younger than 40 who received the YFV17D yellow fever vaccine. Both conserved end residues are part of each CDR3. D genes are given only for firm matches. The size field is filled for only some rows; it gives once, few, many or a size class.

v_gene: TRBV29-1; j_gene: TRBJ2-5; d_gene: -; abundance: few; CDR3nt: TGCAGCGTTGTGGGGGCAAGGCAAGAGACCCAGTACTTC; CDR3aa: CSVVGARQETQYF
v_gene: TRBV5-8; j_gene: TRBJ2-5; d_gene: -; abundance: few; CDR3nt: TGTGCCAGCAGCTTGGCACTAGTTGTTGAGACCCAGTACTTC; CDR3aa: CASSLALVVETQYF
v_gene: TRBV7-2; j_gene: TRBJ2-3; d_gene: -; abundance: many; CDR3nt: TGTGCCAGCAGCTTAGCACGGCACACAGATACGCAGTATTTT; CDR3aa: CASSLARHTDTQYF
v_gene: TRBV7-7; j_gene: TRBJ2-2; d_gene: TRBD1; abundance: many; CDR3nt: TGTGCCAGCAGCACCGGGACAGGGGGTACCGGGGAGCTGTTTTTT; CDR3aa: CASSTGTGGTGELFF
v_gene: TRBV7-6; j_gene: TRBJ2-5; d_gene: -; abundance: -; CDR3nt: TGTGCCAGCAGCAACGCTCGGAGGCCCGGAGAGACCCAGTACTTC; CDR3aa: CASSNARRPGETQYF
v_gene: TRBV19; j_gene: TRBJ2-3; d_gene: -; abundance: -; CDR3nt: TGTGCCAGTAGCCCTCTGGGGGGCGCAAGCAATACGCAGTATTTT; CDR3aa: CASSPLGGASNTQYF
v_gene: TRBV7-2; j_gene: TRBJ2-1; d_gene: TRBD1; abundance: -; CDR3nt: TGTGCCAGCAGCCTGGGACAGGCCCACAATGAGCAGTTCTTC; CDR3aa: CASSLGQAHNEQFF
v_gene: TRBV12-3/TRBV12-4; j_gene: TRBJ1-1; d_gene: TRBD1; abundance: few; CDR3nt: TGTGCCAGCAGCCCACAGGGGGCTAAGAACACTGAAGCTTTCTTT; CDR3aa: CASSPQGAKNTEAFF
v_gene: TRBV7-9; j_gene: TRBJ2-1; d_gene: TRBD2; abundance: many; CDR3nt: TGTGCCAGCAGCTACCTAGCGGGAGTTAATGAGCAGTTCTTC; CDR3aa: CASSYLAGVNEQFF
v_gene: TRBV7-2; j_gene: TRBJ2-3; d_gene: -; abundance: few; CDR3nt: TGTGCCAGCAGCGTCAGGTCGGGCGCCCCAGATACGCAGTATTTT; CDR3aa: CASSVRSGAPDTQYF
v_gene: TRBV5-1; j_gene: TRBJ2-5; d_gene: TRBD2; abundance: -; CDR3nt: TGCGCCAGCAGCCTGATAGCGGGAGGAGATGAGACCCAGTACTTC; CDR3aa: CASSLIAGGDETQYF
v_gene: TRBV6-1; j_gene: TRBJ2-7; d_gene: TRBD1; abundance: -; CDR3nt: TGTGCCACCCAGCAGTGGCAGGGGGCCGACGAGCAGTACTTC; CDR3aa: CATQQWQGADEQYF
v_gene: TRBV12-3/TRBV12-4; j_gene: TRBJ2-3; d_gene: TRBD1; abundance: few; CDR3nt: TGTGCCAGCAGATACAGGGGAAGCACAGATACGCAGTATTTT; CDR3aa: CASRYRGSTDTQYF
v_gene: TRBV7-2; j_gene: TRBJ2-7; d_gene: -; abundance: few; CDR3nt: TGTGCCAGCAGCTCCCAGGCGGGGACGTACGAGCAGTACTTC; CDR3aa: CASSSQAGTYEQYF
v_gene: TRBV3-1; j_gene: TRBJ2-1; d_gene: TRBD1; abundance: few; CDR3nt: TGTGCCAGCAGCCGTACAGGGGTTGGGGAGCAGTTCTTC; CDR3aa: CASSRTGVGEQFF
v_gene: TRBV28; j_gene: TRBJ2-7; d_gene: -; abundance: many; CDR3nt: TGTGCCAGCAGTTCTGCCCCCTTACTTTACGAGCAGTACTTC; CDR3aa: CASSSAPLLYEQYF
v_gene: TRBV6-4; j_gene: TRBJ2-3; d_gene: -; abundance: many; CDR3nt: TGTGCCAGTTCACAGGGCCACACAGATACGCAGTATTTT; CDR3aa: CASSQGHTDTQYF
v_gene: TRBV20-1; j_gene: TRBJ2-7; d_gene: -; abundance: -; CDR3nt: TGCAGTGCGTGGGACTGGTCCTACGAGCAGTACTTC; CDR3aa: CSAWDWSYEQYF
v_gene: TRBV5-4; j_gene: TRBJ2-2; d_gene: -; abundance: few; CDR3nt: TGTGCCAGCAGAGCCGGGAGCCCGAACACCGGGGAGCTGTTTTTT; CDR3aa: CASRAGSPNTGELFF
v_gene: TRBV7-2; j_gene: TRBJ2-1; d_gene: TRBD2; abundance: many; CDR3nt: TGTGCCAGCAGCCGGACTAGCGGGAGTATTGGTGAGCAGTTCTTC; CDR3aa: CASSRTSGSIGEQFF
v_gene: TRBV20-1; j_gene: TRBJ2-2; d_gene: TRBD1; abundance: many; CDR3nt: TGCAGTGCTAGAGAGGACAGGGGTCTTACGGGCTACACCGGGGAGCTGTTTTTT; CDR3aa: CSAREDRGLTGYTGELFF
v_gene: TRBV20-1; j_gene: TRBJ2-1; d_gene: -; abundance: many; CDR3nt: TGCAGTGCTAGCCAAGCAGCCTCCTACAATGAGCAGTTCTTC; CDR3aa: CSASQAASYNEQFF
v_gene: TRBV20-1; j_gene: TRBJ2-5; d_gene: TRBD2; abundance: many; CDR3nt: TGCAGTGTAAACCTAGCGGGAGTTGAGACCCAGTACTTC; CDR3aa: CSVNLAGVETQYF
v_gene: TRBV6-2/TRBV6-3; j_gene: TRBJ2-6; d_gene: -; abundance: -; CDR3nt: TGTGCCAGCACCCCAACAAGCTCCTCTGGGGCCAACGTCCTGACTTTC; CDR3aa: CASTPTSSSGANVLTF
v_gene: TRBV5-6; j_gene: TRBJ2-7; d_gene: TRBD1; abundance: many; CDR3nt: TGTGCCAGCAGCGGGACAGGGGGCTACGAGCAGTACTTC; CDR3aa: CASSGTGGYEQYF
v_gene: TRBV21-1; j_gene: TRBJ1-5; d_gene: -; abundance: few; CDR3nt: TGTGCCAGCAGCAATTTAAACGGGGGTGTAAATCAGCCCCAGCATTTT; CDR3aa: CASSNLNGGVNQPQHF
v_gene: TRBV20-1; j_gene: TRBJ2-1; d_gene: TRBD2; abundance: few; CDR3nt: TGCAGTGCTAGCGGACTAGCGGGAGCTGTATCCTACAATGAGCAGTTCTTC; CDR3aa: CSASGLAGAVSYNEQFF
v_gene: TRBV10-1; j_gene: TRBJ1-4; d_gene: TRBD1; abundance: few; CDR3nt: TGCGCCAGCAGTCCGGGACAGGGCCATGAAAAACTGTTTTTT; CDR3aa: CASSPGQGHEKLFF
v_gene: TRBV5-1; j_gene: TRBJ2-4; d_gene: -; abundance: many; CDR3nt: TGCGCCAGCTCTCGCCAGCCTGAAATTCTAGCCAAAAACATTCAGTACTTC; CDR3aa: CASSRQPEILAKNIQYF
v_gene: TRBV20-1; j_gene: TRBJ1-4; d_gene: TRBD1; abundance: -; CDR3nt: TGCAGTGCTAGATCGGGGACAGGGAACGAAAAACTGTTTTTT; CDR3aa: CSARSGTGNEKLFF
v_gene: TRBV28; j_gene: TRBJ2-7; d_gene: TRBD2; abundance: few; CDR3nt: TGTGCCAGCAGTTTGGGGGGGGGGAGGCAGCGGTACGAGCAGTACTTC; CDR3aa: CASSLGGGRQRYEQYF
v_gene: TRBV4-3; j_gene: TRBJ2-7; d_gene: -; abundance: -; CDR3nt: TGCGCCAGCAGCCAAGATTCGACGATACCTTTCGAGCAGTACTTC; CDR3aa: CASSQDSTIPFEQYF